These 7 T cell receptor beta chains came from one sample sequenced in a study of brain metastases from non-small cell lung cancer. TCRdb keeps only in-frame clones here, not all; method: immunoSEQ multiplex PCR. The data hold approximately 1,800 clones, with about 90% observed a single time. Sequencing was carried out using primary lung tumor tissue. These receptors were taken from a donor over 35 with non-small cell lung cancer.

The sample holds one count of this clone. The rearrangement links TRBV6-1 to TRBJ1-5; D remains unclear. Trimming cost V 6 bases and J 5 bases, with 8 bases left between them. The CDR3 covers 12 residues. Germline values: CDR1 MNHNS, CDR2 SASEGT. The CDR3 nucleotides are TGTGCCAGCAGGCGGTTGGATCAGCCCCAGCATTTT. Its protein is CASRRLDQPQHF.

This chain uses TRBV9 with TRBJ1-2, with 10 bases identical to TRBD1. CDR3 size: 15 residues. V shed 3 bases, J shed 4 bases, and the junction held 6 bases outside the gene matches. The V gene's germline CDR1 is SGDLS and CDR2 YYNGEE. This CDR3 reads CASSAMDRGSYGYTF. Written as DNA, the CDR3 is TGTGCCAGCAGCGCGATGGACAGGGGGTCCTATGGCTACACCTTC.

This clone was counted a single time. The V and J genes are TRBV19 and TRBJ2-5, with 8 positions matching TRBD2. Germline lookup yields CDR1 LNHDA and CDR2 SQIVND (reference sequence). Unmatched junction bases numbered 5, after V lost 1 base and J lost 1 base. This CDR3 comprises 16 residues. The CDR3 loop is CASSIGIAGLQETQYF. CDR3 nucleotides: TGTGCCAGTAGTATAGGAATAGCGGGGCTCCAAGAGACCCAGTACTTC.

This clone was seen more than once but under ten times. The gene calls are TRBV7-8 and TRBJ2-1; no firm D call. CDR1 and CDR2 (germline): SGHVS, FQNEAQ. CDR3 length: 16 residues. V was cut by 1 base and J by 0 bases, with 10 bases left in between. DNA of the CDR3: TGTGCCAGCAGCTTAGAAACAGTAGCCTCCTACAATGAGCAGTTCTTC. Translated, it gives CASSLETVASYNEQFF. Variable domain in full (rest from reference TRBV7-8 and TRBJ2-1): GAGVSQSPRYKVAKRGQDVALRCDPISGHVSLFWYQQALGQGPEFLTYFQNEAQLDKSGLPSDRFFAERPEGSVSTLKIQRTQQEDSAVYLCASSLETVASYNEQFFGPGTRLTVL.

J is TRBJ1-4 and V is TRBV6-5; 7 bases agree with TRBD1. The germline V gene has CDR1 MNHEY and CDR2 SVGAGI. The CDR3 is 14 amino acids. After removal of 6 bases from V and 5 bases from J, the junction contained 6 bases not matched to a gene. The CDR3 DNA reads as TGTGCCAGCAGCCCAGGACAGGAAAATGAAAAACTGTTTTTT. Amino acids: CASSPGQENEKLFF.

The chain couples TRBV7-9 to TRBJ1-3; no clear D gene. Trimming stripped 1 base from V and 0 bases from J, with 7 bases between. The CDR3 extends over 15 amino acids. Germline lookup yields CDR1 SEHNR and CDR2 FQNEAQ (reference sequence). In DNA, the CDR3 is TGTGCCAGCAGCTTAGGTTGGGGCTCTGGAAACACCATATATTTT. This gives the protein CASSLGWGSGNTIYF.

The DNA for the CDR3 is TGTGCCAGCAGTTCCGGGCAGGGCCCCTTGGAGACCCAGTACTTC. Its translation: CASSSGQGPLETQYF. The chain combines TRBV28 with TRBJ2-5; D perhaps matches TRBD1 (5 bases). The V end was cut by 4 bases, the J end by 5 bases, with 17 bases between. The germline gives CDR1 MDHEN, CDR2 SYDVKM. This CDR3 contains 15 residues. Together with reference TRBV28 and TRBJ2-5, the CDR3 gives the full variable domain: DVKVTQSSRYLVKRTGEKVFLECVQDMDHENMFWYRQDPGLGLRLIYFSYDVKMKEKGDIPEGYSVSREKKERFSLILESASTNQTSMYLCASSSGQGPLETQYFGPGTRLLVL.